A single sample is the source of the 21 T cell receptor beta chains below, sequenced in a study of tumor-infiltrating lymphocytes in localized non-small cell lung cancer. TCRdb's copy holds only in-frame clones and misses some; the assay was immunoSEQ multiplex PCR. The sample carries about 10,000 clones, about 81% recorded once. The sample taken for sequencing was uninvolved lung tissue not adjacent to the tumor. All receptors come from a human donor with non-small cell lung cancer.

This sequence joins TRBV18 and TRBJ2-3, with D perhaps matching TRBD2 (6 bases). Germline loops: CDR1 KGHSH, CDR2 LQKENI. CDR3 length: 17 residues. V dropped 0 bases and J dropped 4 bases, with 17 bases sitting between them. CDR3 protein: CASSPPASEALSDTQYF. Here the CDR3 DNA reads TGTGCCAGCTCACCACCGGCTAGCGAGGCCTTGTCAGATACGCAGTATTTT.

The chain uses TRBV9 and TRBJ2-2, with TRBD1 identical over 8 bases. CDR1 and CDR2 (germline): SGDLS, YYNGEE. The CDR3 is 16 amino acids. The ends lost 1 base at V and 2 bases at J; junction bases unmatched: 4. The CDR3 protein is CASSVQGTGNTGELFF. As DNA, the CDR3 is TGTGCCAGCAGCGTACAGGGGACAGGTAACACCGGGGAGCTGTTTTTT.

This chain links TRBV10-2 with TRBJ1-4, with unresolved D. Per the germline V gene, CDR1 is WSHSY and CDR2 is SAAADI. The CDR3 consists of 12 residues. The V gene lost 7 bases and the J gene lost 5 bases, with 8 bases spanning the gap. The CDR3: CASTRRNEKLFF. CDR3 in DNA: TGCGCCAGCACCAGGAGGAATGAAAAACTGTTTTTT.

The V call is TRBV30, the J call TRBJ1-1, with 8 bases fitting TRBD1. Germline CDR1 is GTSNPN and CDR2 is SVGIG (reference sequence). The CDR3 runs 14 residues. V lost 2 bases, J lost 4 bases, and 6 bases stayed unmatched. DNA for the CDR3: TGTGCCTGGAGTACCCAGGGGGCGCGCACTGAAGCTTTCTTT. Its protein is CAWSTQGARTEAFF.

This sequence joins TRBV6-6 and TRBJ2-3; D is perhaps TRBD2 (5 bases). CDR3 size: 15 residues. Trimming stripped 3 bases from V and 0 bases from J, with 10 bases between. Germline V CDR1 and CDR2: MNHNY, SVGAGI (reference sequence). The CDR3 spells CASSYGSTSTDTQYF. The CDR3 DNA reads as TGTGCCAGCAGTTATGGGAGTACTAGCACAGATACGCAGTATTTT.

In this sample, this clone turned up a few times. The rearrangement joins TRBV7-3 to TRBJ1-5; D might be TRBD1 (5 bases). With 5 bases removed from V and 2 bases from J, the gap between germline ends came to 16 bases. The CDR3 is made up of 16 amino acids. Germline CDR1 SGHTA, CDR2 FQGTGA. The CDR3: CASSPLARGGNQPQHF. CDR3 nucleotide sequence: TGTGCCAGCAGCCCCCTGGCGAGGGGAGGCAATCAGCCCCAGCATTTT.

The chain is built from TRBV2 and TRBJ1-3; D may be TRBD1 (5 bases). V gave up 4 bases and J gave up 2 bases, with 12 bases separating them. Germline V gene lookup returns CDR1 SNHLY and CDR2 FYNNEI. CDR3 size: 15 residues. This chain's CDR3 is CASSVRQGTGNTIYF. The CDR3 DNA sequence: TGTGCCAGCAGTGTGAGGCAGGGCACTGGAAACACCATATATTTT.

The rearrangement uses TRBV19 and TRBJ1-5; D unclear. CDR1 and CDR2 (germline): LNHDA, SQIVND (reference sequence). The CDR3 length is 16 residues. Trimming left V 8 bases short and J 4 bases short, with 21 bases between. CDR3 bases: TGTGCCAGTTGCAGCTACGACGCCCTTCCAAATCAGCCCCAGCATTTT. It encodes CASCSYDALPNQPQHF.

The chain carries TRBV18 and TRBJ2-2; 10 bases agree with TRBD1. With V trimmed by 4 bases and J by 5 bases, 4 bases remained unmatched. CDR1 is KGHSH, CDR2 LQKENI, per germline. This CDR3 has 15 residues. CDR3 coding DNA: TGTGCCAGCTCACTGGGACAGGGGAATACCGGGGAGCTGTTTTTT. Translation: CASSLGQGNTGELFF. Full variable domain (rest looked up from reference TRBV18 and TRBJ2-2): NAGVMQNPRHLVRRRGQEARLRCSPMKGHSHVYWYRQLPEEGLKFMVYLQKENIIDESGMPKERFSAEFPKEGPSILRIQQVVRGDSAAYFCASSLGQGNTGELFFGEGSRLTVL.

The rearrangement joins TRBV6-5 to TRBJ2-7, with TRBD1 identical over 9 bases. Germline CDR1 is MNHEY and CDR2 is SVGAGI. J gave up 5 bases and V 2 bases, and 7 bases lay outside the gene matches. CDR3 size: 15 residues. CDR3 residues: CASSYKGQGVNEQYF. In nucleotides, the CDR3 is TGTGCCAGCAGTTACAAGGGACAGGGTGTAAACGAGCAGTACTTC.

The V gene is TRBV4-3, the J gene TRBJ2-7; 13 nucleotides line up with TRBD2. Germline CDR1 reads LGHNA; CDR2 reads YSLEER. J lost 6 bases, V lost 2 bases, and 1 base had no gene match. There are 14 residues in the CDR3. The CDR3 sequence is CASSQRTSGSEQYF. The CDR3, as DNA: TGCGCCAGCAGCCAACGGACTAGCGGGAGCGAGCAGTACTTC.

V is TRBV6-6 and J is TRBJ2-7; D gene uncertain. The CDR3 covers 14 residues. V gave up 2 bases and J gave up 1 base, with 9 bases separating them. Germline values: CDR1 MNHNY, CDR2 SVGAGI (reference sequence). The CDR3 region has the DNA TGTGCCAGCAGTTACGACCTCGGATCCTACGAGCAGTACTTC. This sequence encodes CASSYDLGSYEQYF.

The CDR3 protein is CSVEGGTDEQFF. The CDR3 DNA is TGCAGCGTTGAAGGCGGGACGGATGAGCAGTTCTTC. This rearrangement joins TRBV29-1 to TRBJ2-1; tentatively, D is TRBD2 (6 bases). The germline V gene encodes CDR1 SQVTM and CDR2 ANQGSEA. V was cut by 1 base and J by 8 bases, with 9 bases left in between. The CDR3 spans 12 residues.

The chain joins TRBV5-1 to TRBJ1-5; D perhaps matches TRBD1 (6 bases). The germline V gene has CDR1 SGHRS and CDR2 YFSETQ. The CDR3 consists of 15 residues. V lost 4 bases and J lost 5, with 16 bases in between. DNA for the CDR3: TGCGCCAGCAGCCCCGAGGGGGAGAGGTATCAGCCCCAGCATTTT. It specifies CASSPEGERYQPQHF.

This chain uses TRBV5-1 with TRBJ2-5; 8 bases align to TRBD1. This CDR3 is 15 amino acids long. The trim removed 3 bases at V and 1 base at J, leaving 5 bases unmatched. Per germline, CDR1 SGHRS and CDR2 YFSETQ. The CDR3 spells CASSSGQGGQETQYF. CDR3 nucleotide sequence: TGCGCCAGCAGCTCCGGACAGGGCGGCCAAGAGACCCAGTACTTC.

The chain employs TRBV28 and TRBJ2-1, with TRBD2 matching over 8 bases. From germline, CDR1 is MDHEN and CDR2 SYDVKM. This CDR3 comprises 14 residues. Unmatched junction bases numbered 12, after V lost 10 bases and J lost 7 bases. The CDR3 protein is CAIRTGGPRNEQFF. CDR3 in DNA: TGTGCCATCCGAACGGGAGGGCCGCGGAATGAGCAGTTCTTC.

This chain links TRBV27 with TRBJ2-1; TRBD2 agrees at 7 bases. V shed 3 bases and J 10 bases; nucleotides not matched to a gene: 3. Germline V gene lookup returns CDR1 MNHEY and CDR2 SMNVEV (reference sequence). The CDR3 sequence is 12 residues long. In DNA, the CDR3 is TGTGCCAGCAGTTTGTCTAGCGGAGAGCAGTTCTTC. It specifies CASSLSSGEQFF.

The table lists this clone with a few counts. This chain connects TRBV6-1 to TRBJ1-5; D is unresolved. The CDR3 totals 13 residues. Germline lookup yields CDR1 MNHNS and CDR2 SASEGT. Trimming took off 4 bases at V and 6 bases at J, with 10 bases between the two ends. The DNA of the CDR3 is TGTGCCAGCAGTGCCGAAGGGCGTCAGCCCCAGCATTTT. As protein: CASSAEGRQPQHF.

This chain uses TRBV7-2 with TRBJ1-1; TRBD1 might be the D (6 bases). Looked up from germline, CDR1 is SGHTA and CDR2 is FQGNSA. Trimming took off 5 bases at V and 3 bases at J, with 13 bases between the two ends. This CDR3 has 14 amino acids. Here the CDR3 reads CASSQTGTYTEAFF. The CDR3, as DNA: TGTGCCAGCAGCCAAACAGGGACATACACTGAAGCTTTCTTT. Combining the CDR3 with reference TRBV7-2 and TRBJ1-1 gives the whole variable domain GAGVSQSPSNKVTEKGKDVELRCDPISGHTALYWYRQSLGQGLEFLIYFQGNSAPDKSGLPSDRFSAERTGGSVSTLTIQRTQQEDSAVYLCASSQTGTYTEAFFGQGTRLTVV.

The CDR3 DNA follows: TGTGCCAGCAGCTTAGCGGCAGCCTACAATGAGCAGTTCTTC. Its protein is CASSLAAAYNEQFF. The chain combines TRBV7-9 with TRBJ2-1, with D hard to call. The CDR3 runs 14 residues. Germline CDR1 SEHNR, CDR2 FQNEAQ (reference sequence). V lost 0 bases, J lost 2 bases, and 5 bases lay in between.

This chain connects TRBV9 to TRBJ2-7; 9 bases fit TRBD1. The germline CDR1 and CDR2 sequences are SGDLS and YYNGEE. The trim removed 0 bases at V and 3 bases at J, leaving 1 base unmatched. This CDR3 is built from 14 residues. The CDR3 sequence: CASSVGDRDYEQYF. In nucleotides, the CDR3 is TGTGCCAGCAGCGTAGGGGACAGGGACTACGAGCAGTACTTC.